The 18 T cell receptor beta chains presented below share a single source sample, sequenced in a study of cytomegalovirus exposure and HLA in healthy donors. The PCR employed 60 Vbeta primers together with 13 Jbeta primers. The method was immunoSEQ multiplex PCR; TCRdb's version includes in-frame clones alone and lacks a portion of them. The sample includes roughly 250,000 clones, approximately 84% of them seen just once. Source material: PBMCs. These receptors came from a woman aged 40 to 50 in good health and CMV-seropositive.

The V gene is TRBV28, the J gene TRBJ2-7; 10 nucleotides align to TRBD1. Losses at the gene ends were 7 bases for V and 3 bases for J; bases not matched to a gene: 6. CDR3 size: 14 residues. Germline lookup yields CDR1 MDHEN and CDR2 SYDVKM. CDR3 DNA: TGTGCCAGCATCCCGGGACAGGGGATCTACGAGCAGTACTTC. It is translated as CASIPGQGIYEQYF. The variable domain in full, with the rest retrieved from reference TRBV28 and TRBJ2-7, is DVKVTQSSRYLVKRTGEKVFLECVQDMDHENMFWYRQDPGLGLRLIYFSYDVKMKEKGDIPEGYSVSREKKERFSLILESASTNQTSMYLCASIPGQGIYEQYFGPGTRLTVT.

The chain employs TRBV30 and TRBJ2-7, with 7 bases fitting TRBD1. The CDR3 loop spans 11 amino acids. The trim removed 5 bases at V and 6 bases at J, leaving 4 bases unmatched. The germline gives CDR1 GTSNPN, CDR2 SVGIG (reference sequence). The CDR3 loop reads CAWGTAGEQYF. The CDR3 DNA reads as TGTGCCTGGGGGACAGCCGGCGAGCAGTACTTC. The whole variable domain, remainder taken from reference TRBV30 and TRBJ2-7, is SQTIHQWPATLVQPVGSPLSLECTVEGTSNPNLYWYRQAAGRGLQLLFYSVGIGQISSEVPQNLSASRPQDRQFILSSKKLLLSDSGFYLCAWGTAGEQYFGPGTRLTVT.

The chain links TRBV5-1 to TRBJ2-1, with 14 bases identical to TRBD2. Germline lookup yields CDR1 SGHRS and CDR2 YFSETQ. This CDR3 has 15 residues. V dropped 4 bases and J dropped 8; count of bases not matched to a gene: 5. This CDR3 reads CASSLTSGRAYEQFF. The CDR3 DNA reads TGCGCCAGCAGCCTGACTAGCGGGAGGGCCTATGAGCAGTTCTTC.

The rearrangement links TRBV7-2 to TRBJ2-7; D is unresolved. Trimming stripped 0 bases from V and 7 bases from J, with 10 bases between. Per the germline V gene, CDR1 is SGHTA and CDR2 is FQGNSA. The CDR3 spans 13 residues. The CDR3 sequence is CASSLAVPQEQYF. CDR3 coding DNA: TGTGCCAGCAGCTTAGCTGTCCCCCAGGAGCAGTACTTC.

The chain recombines TRBV27 with TRBJ2-2, with 8 bases lining up with TRBD2. Germline CDR1 and CDR2: MNHEY and SMNVEV (reference sequence). CDR3 length: 16 amino acids. The ends lost 2 bases at V and 6 bases at J; junction bases unmatched: 8. The CDR3 is CASSLTSGFSAGELFF. The CDR3 DNA reads as TGTGCCAGCAGTTTAACTAGCGGCTTTAGCGCCGGGGAGCTGTTTTTT.

The chain is built from TRBV30 and TRBJ2-6, with 7 positions matching TRBD1. This CDR3 spans 15 amino acids. J gave up 2 bases and V 4 bases, and 5 bases lay outside the gene matches. In germline, CDR1 is GTSNPN, CDR2 SVGIG (reference sequence). The CDR3 loop reads CAWKPQGAGANVLTF. The CDR3 DNA is TGTGCCTGGAAGCCCCAGGGGGCTGGGGCCAACGTCCTGACTTTC. The complete variable domain, with remaining parts taken from reference TRBV30 and TRBJ2-6, reads SQTIHQWPATLVQPVGSPLSLECTVEGTSNPNLYWYRQAAGRGLQLLFYSVGIGQISSEVPQNLSASRPQDRQFILSSKKLLLSDSGFYLCAWKPQGAGANVLTFGAGSRLTVL.

The gene calls are TRBV5-1 and TRBJ2-1; 7 bases are shared with TRBD2. The CDR3 spans 15 residues. CDR1 is SGHRS, CDR2 YFSETQ, per germline. V lost 2 bases and J lost 6; bases outside the gene matches: 8. In DNA, the CDR3 is TGCGCCAGCAGCTTTCTAGCGGAAGTTCCCAATGAGCAGTTCTTC. Its protein product is CASSFLAEVPNEQFF.

About this clone: Its ends do not fully match the called genes, so a read error is possible. This sequence joins TRBV7-9 and TRBJ2-7; 10 nucleotides match TRBD1. Germline V CDR1 and CDR2: SEHNR, FQNEAQ (reference sequence). There are 15 residues in the CDR3. CDR3 loop: CSSSPRDRGLYEQYF. DNA of the CDR3: TGTTCCAGCAGCCCCAGGGACAGGGGTCTATACGAGCAGTACTTC.

The chain recombines TRBV19 with TRBJ1-1, with unresolved D. The CDR3 totals 16 residues. The V gene's germline CDR1 is LNHDA and CDR2 SQIVND (reference sequence). Trimming cost V 9 bases and J 1 base, with 21 bases left between them. Written as DNA, the CDR3 is TGTGCCAGCCGGCTTGGGGAGGATGTAAGGAACACTGAAGCTTTCTTT. It specifies CASRLGEDVRNTEAFF.

The V gene is TRBV5-4, the J gene TRBJ1-1; TRBD1 is a possible D gene (6 bases). The V gene's germline CDR1 is SGHNT and CDR2 YYREEE (reference sequence). V lost 2 bases and J 0 bases, leaving 14 bases between the germline ends. The CDR3 runs 16 residues. CDR3 sequence reads: CASSFDTTGMNTEAFF. CDR3 sequence (DNA): TGTGCCAGCAGCTTCGATACTACAGGGATGAACACTGAAGCTTTCTTT. The entire variable domain, with the rest obtained from reference TRBV5-4 and TRBJ1-1, is as follows: ETGVTQSPTHLIKTRGQQVTLRCSSQSGHNTVSWYQQALGQGPQFIFQYYREEENGRGNFPPRFSGLQFPNYSSELNVNALELDDSALYLCASSFDTTGMNTEAFFGQGTRLTVV.

The chain combines TRBV20-1 with TRBJ2-7, with D unresolved. This CDR3 is 11 amino acids long. Looked up from germline, CDR1 is DFQATT and CDR2 is SNEGSKA (reference sequence). Trimming shortened V by 3 bases and J by 4 bases, and 7 bases separated the two germline ends. The CDR3 DNA sequence: TGCAGTGCTAGCCTTCGTTACGAGCAGTACTTC. Translation: CSASLRYEQYF.

CDR3 protein: CASSYPGQVNSPLHF. CDR3 bases: TGTGCCAGCAGTTACCCGGGACAGGTGAATTCACCCCTCCACTTT. The rearrangement joins TRBV28 to TRBJ1-6, with 8 bases matching TRBD1. The CDR3 has 15 amino acids. The V segment lost 4 bases and the J segment 7 bases; nucleotides outside the gene matches: 6. The germline CDR1 and CDR2 sequences are MDHEN and SYDVKM.

The rearrangement joins TRBV28 to TRBJ2-6; D possibly corresponds to TRBD1 (6 bases). The CDR3 is made up of 21 amino acids. V lost 1 base to trimming and J lost 0 bases, with 22 bases between them. CDR1 MDHEN and CDR2 SYDVKM come from the germline V gene. In DNA, the CDR3 is TGTGCCAGCAGTTTATCACGGAACAGGGACCGTTTCTTCTCTGGGGCCAACGTCCTGACTTTC. Its protein product is CASSLSRNRDRFFSGANVLTF.

This chain connects TRBV28 to TRBJ2-1; 9 bases align to TRBD1. This CDR3 is built from 12 residues. Germline V gene data show CDR1 as MDHEN and CDR2 as SYDVKM. Trimming removed 3 bases from V and 15 bases from J; junction bases left unmatched: 6. CDR3 protein: CASSLNGQGLFF. The CDR3 DNA sequence: TGTGCCAGCAGTTTGAACGGACAGGGGCTGTTCTTC.

The rearrangement joins TRBV28 to TRBJ1-5, with 7 nucleotides matching TRBD1. Germline loops: CDR1 MDHEN, CDR2 SYDVKM. V shed 6 bases and J 6 bases; nucleotides not matched to a gene: 11. There are 15 residues in the CDR3. CDR3 sequence (DNA): TGTGCCAGCAGATACCGGGACAGCCGAATTCAGCCCCAGCATTTT. Translating gives CASRYRDSRIQPQHF.

The table lists this clone with a count of one. The rearrangement joins TRBV7-3 to TRBJ2-7; the match to TRBD2 covers 12 bases. Trimming took 7 bases from V and 3 from J; bases not matched to a gene: 4. From germline, CDR1 is SGHTA and CDR2 FQGTGA. The CDR3 is made up of 14 amino acids. The CDR3 DNA follows: TGTGCCAGCATCACTAGCGGGAGGATCTACGAGCAGTACTTC. Encoded protein: CASITSGRIYEQYF.

This chain connects TRBV9 to TRBJ1-1, with 7 nucleotides matching TRBD1. V gave up 4 bases and J gave up 7 bases; unmatched junction bases: 10. Germline CDR1 SGDLS, CDR2 YYNGEE. The CDR3 loop spans 14 amino acids. The CDR3 here is CASSSTTGTGEAFF. The DNA for the CDR3 is TGTGCCAGCAGCAGCACGACAGGGACCGGTGAAGCTTTCTTT. The entire variable domain, with the rest obtained from reference TRBV9 and TRBJ1-1, is as follows: DSGVTQTPKHLITATGQRVTLRCSPRSGDLSVYWYQQSLDQGLQFLIQYYNGEERAKGNILERFSAQQFPDLHSELNLSSLELGDSALYFCASSSTTGTGEAFFGQGTRLTVV.

The rearrangement uses TRBV11-3 and TRBJ2-1, with 13 bases matching TRBD2. The CDR3 runs 16 residues. The V and J ends lost 1 base and 5 bases, in that order; junction bases with no gene match: 2. Per the germline V gene, CDR1 is SGHNT and CDR2 is YENEEA. CDR3 coding DNA: TGTGCCAGCAGCTTAGCCGGGACTAGCGGGAACAATGAGCAGTTCTTC. Residues: CASSLAGTSGNNEQFF.